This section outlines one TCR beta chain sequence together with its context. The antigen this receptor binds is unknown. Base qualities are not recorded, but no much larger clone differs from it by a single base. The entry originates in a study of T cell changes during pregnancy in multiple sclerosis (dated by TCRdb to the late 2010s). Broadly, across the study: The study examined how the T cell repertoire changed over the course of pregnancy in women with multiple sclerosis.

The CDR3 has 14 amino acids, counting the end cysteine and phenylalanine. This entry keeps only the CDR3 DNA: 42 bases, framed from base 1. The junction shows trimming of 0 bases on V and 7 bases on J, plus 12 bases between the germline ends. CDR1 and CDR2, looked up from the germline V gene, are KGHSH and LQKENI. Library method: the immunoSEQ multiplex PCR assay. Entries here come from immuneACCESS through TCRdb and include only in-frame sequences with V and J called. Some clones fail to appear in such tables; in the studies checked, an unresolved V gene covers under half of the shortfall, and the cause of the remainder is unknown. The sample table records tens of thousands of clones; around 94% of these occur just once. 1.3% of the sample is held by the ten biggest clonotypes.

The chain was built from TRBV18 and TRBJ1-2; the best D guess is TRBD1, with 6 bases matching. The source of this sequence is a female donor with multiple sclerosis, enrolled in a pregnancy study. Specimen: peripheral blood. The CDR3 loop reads CASSPPPGAAGYTF. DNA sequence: TGTGCCAGCTCACCACCCCCAGGGGCGGCTGGCTACACCTTC.